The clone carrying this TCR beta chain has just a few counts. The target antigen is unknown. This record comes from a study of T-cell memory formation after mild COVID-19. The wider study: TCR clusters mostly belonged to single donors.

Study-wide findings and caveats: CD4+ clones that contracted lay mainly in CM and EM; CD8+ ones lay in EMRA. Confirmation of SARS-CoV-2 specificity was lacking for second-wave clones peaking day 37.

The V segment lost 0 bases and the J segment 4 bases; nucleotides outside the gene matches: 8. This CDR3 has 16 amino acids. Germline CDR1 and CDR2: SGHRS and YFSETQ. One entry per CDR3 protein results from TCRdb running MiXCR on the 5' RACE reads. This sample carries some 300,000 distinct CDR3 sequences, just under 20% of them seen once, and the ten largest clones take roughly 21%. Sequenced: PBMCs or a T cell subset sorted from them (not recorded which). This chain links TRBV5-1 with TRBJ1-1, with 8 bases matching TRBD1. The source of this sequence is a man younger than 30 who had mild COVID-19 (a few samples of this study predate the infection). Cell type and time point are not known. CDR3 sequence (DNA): TGCGCCAGCAGCTTGGGGGACAGGCCAAAGGGCACTGAAGCTTTCTTT. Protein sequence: CASSLGDRPKGTEAFF.